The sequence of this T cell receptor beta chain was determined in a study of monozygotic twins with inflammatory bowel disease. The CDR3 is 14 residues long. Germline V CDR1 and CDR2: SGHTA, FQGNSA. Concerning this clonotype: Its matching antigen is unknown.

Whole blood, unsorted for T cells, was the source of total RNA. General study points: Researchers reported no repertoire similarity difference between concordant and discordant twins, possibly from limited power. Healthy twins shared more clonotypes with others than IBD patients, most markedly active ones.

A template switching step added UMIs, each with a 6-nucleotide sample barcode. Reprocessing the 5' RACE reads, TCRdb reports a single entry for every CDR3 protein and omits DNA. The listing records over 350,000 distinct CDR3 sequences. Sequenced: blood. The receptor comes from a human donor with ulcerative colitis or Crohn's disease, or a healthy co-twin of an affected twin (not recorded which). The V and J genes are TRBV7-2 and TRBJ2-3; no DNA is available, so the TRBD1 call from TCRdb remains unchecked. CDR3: CASSVWTRGDTQYF.